This T cell receptor (beta chain) was recorded in a study of cytomegalovirus exposure and HLA in healthy donors. Primers included in the PCR were 60 Vbeta and 13 Jbeta primers. TCRdb's copy holds only in-frame clones and misses some; the assay was immunoSEQ multiplex PCR. The sample holds under 200,000 clones, approximately 70% seen once. Turning to this clone: An end of the junction does not agree with germline; a read error may underlie this.

The CDR3 extends over 12 amino acids. Germline CDR1 reads MNHEY; CDR2 reads SMNVEV (reference sequence). V usage is TRBV27 and J usage is TRBJ1-2; D remains ambiguous. This TCR derives from a middle-aged woman in good health and CMV-seropositive. The material sequenced was PBMCs. The CDR3 DNA reads as TGTGCCAGCTTCGACGGAGTCTATGGCTACCCCTTC. Its translation is CASFDGVYGYPF.